The text below deals with one TCR beta chain. The antigen remains unidentified. The CDR3 extends over 13 amino acids. V lost 8 bases, J lost 2 bases, and 15 bases lay in between. Germline V lookup: CDR1 GTSNPN, CDR2 SVGIG (reference sequence). The sample comes from a study of cytomegalovirus exposure and HLA in healthy donors. Overall study context: The approximately 610 first-cohort repertoires shared a platform with the roughly 130 validation repertoires, as reported in a later analysis. Findings of the study overall: Many donors carried some public TCRs, although rarity characterized most TCR sequences.

The protocol was immunoSEQ multiplex PCR, while the TCRdb copy is restricted to in-frame clones and leaves out a portion. The sample includes 150,000 to 200,000 clones, approximately 96% of them seen just once. The rearrangement joins TRBV30 to TRBJ1-2, with a weak D call TRBD1 (6 bases). Sequencing was done on a sample of PBMCs. The receptor's source is a woman aged 18-35 years in good health and CMV-seronegative. CDR3 in amino acids: CALLAGANYGYTF. CDR3 DNA sequence: TGTGCCCTCCTTGCGGGGGCGAACTATGGCTACACCTTC. The full variable domain, in which reference TRBV30 and TRBJ1-2 provide the parts outside the CDR3, is SQTIHQWPATLVQPVGSPLSLECTVEGTSNPNLYWYRQAAGRGLQLLFYSVGIGQISSEVPQNLSASRPQDRQFILSSKKLLLSDSGFYLCALLAGANYGYTFGSGTRLTVV.